One and the same sample provided the 12 T cell receptor beta chains below, sequenced in a study of CD8 T cells in ankylosing spondylitis. One entry per CDR3 protein, called by TCRdb with MiXCR from the 5' RACE reads. The data show roughly 150,000 distinct CDR3 sequences, under 35% seen once. Sequenced: synovial fluid, either unsorted or a sorted T cell fraction (not recorded which). The receptors shown here come from a male donor with ankylosing spondylitis.

This clonotype came up many times. The genes are TRBV5-1 and TRBJ2-3; D is possibly TRBD1 (6 bases). This CDR3 has 14 amino acids. V was cut by 4 bases and J by 4 bases, with 13 bases left in between. Germline CDR1 is SGHRS and CDR2 is YFSETQ. The CDR3 bases are TGCGCCAGCAGCCGGGAAGGGGGATCAGATACGCAGTATTTT. Amino acid sequence: CASSREGGSDTQYF.

In this sample, this clonotype turned up once. The chain is built from TRBV11-2 and TRBJ1-2; D is unclear. Trimming shortened V by 6 bases and J by 8 bases, and 16 bases separated the two germline ends. Per the germline V gene, CDR1 is SGHAT and CDR2 is FQNNGV. The CDR3 is 13 residues long. As DNA, the CDR3 is TGTGCCAGCAGACTTCGTCCGGTCGAGGGCTACACCTTC. Translation: CASRLRPVEGYTF.

This clonotype was detected ten times or more. The chain combines TRBV7-2 with TRBJ2-5, with unresolved D. The CDR3 runs to 14 residues. The germline gives CDR1 SGHTA, CDR2 FQGNSA. Between the trimmed V and J ends, which lost 1 base and 5 bases, there was a span of 11 bases. The CDR3 loop is CASSLGPPVETQYF. The DNA for the CDR3 is TGTGCCAGCAGCTTAGGTCCCCCCGTCGAGACCCAGTACTTC.

The gene calls are TRBV7-6 and TRBJ2-5, with TRBD1 as a possible D gene (5 bases). The V and J ends lost 1 base and 9 bases respectively, with 12 bases between them. This CDR3 has 13 residues. The germline V gene has CDR1 SGHVS and CDR2 FNYEAQ. CDR3: CASSLVHEGAQYF. The DNA for the CDR3 is TGTGCCAGCAGCTTAGTTCACGAAGGGGCCCAGTACTTC.

This clonotype was detected a few times. The genes are TRBV18 and TRBJ1-3; unclear D gene. Germline V CDR1 and CDR2: KGHSH, LQKENI. The CDR3 is 15 residues long. V was cut by 3 bases and J by 2 bases, with 11 bases left in between. The CDR3 DNA reads TGTGCCAGCTCACCCCGGGCTCAGGCTGGAAACACCATATATTTT. This codes for CASSPRAQAGNTIYF.

A few counts support this clonotype. The CDR3, as DNA: TGCAGTGCTAGCGGGGGTAGCCTTGGAGGCCTACGAGAGCAGTACTTC. Translation: CSASGGSLGGLREQYF. The V gene is TRBV20-1, the J gene TRBJ2-7; TRBD2 might be the D (6 bases). The CDR3 consists of 16 residues. The V gene lost 3 bases and the J gene lost 7 bases, with 25 bases spanning the gap. CDR1 DFQATT and CDR2 SNEGSKA come from the germline V gene (reference sequence).

This chain uses TRBV6-2 or TRBV6-3 with TRBJ2-5, with D tentatively TRBD1 (6 bases). Germline values: CDR1 MNHEY, CDR2 SVGEGT. Trimming removed 11 bases from V and 5 bases from J, with 15 bases in between. The CDR3 consists of 12 residues. CDR3 sequence: CACSDRTETQYF. The CDR3 DNA follows: TGTGCCTGTTCCGACAGGACGGAGACCCAGTACTTC.

The chain links TRBV7-9 to TRBJ2-5; no reliable D call. CDR3 length: 15 amino acids. Germline loops: CDR1 SEHNR, CDR2 FQNEAQ (reference sequence). Between the trimmed V and J ends, which lost 5 bases and 1 base, there was a span of 14 bases. Written as DNA, the CDR3 is TGTGCCAGCAGCCCCGTCGATGGGCGCCAAGAGACCCAGTACTTC. Its protein is CASSPVDGRQETQYF. Full variable domain (remainder filled in from reference TRBV7-9 and TRBJ2-5): DTGVSQNPRHKITKRGQNVTFRCDPISEHNRLYWYRQTLGQGPEFLTYFQNEAQLEKSRLLSDRFSAERPKGSFSTLEIQRTEQGDSAMYLCASSPVDGRQETQYFGPGTRLLVL.

In this sample, this clonotype turned up many times. The rearrangement joins TRBV2 to TRBJ2-2, with TRBD2 identical over 10 bases. Germline V CDR1 and CDR2: SNHLY, FYNNEI. The V segment lost 7 bases and the J segment 6 bases; nucleotides outside the gene matches: 8. This CDR3 contains 15 residues. This CDR3 reads CASKGASGSSGELFF. In nucleotides, the CDR3 is TGTGCCAGCAAGGGGGCTAGCGGGAGTTCCGGGGAGCTGTTTTTT.

This clonotype was seen only a few times. The chain recombines TRBV29-1 with TRBJ2-3; 13 bases are shared with TRBD2. J was trimmed by 2 bases and V by 6 bases; bases with no gene match: 5. This CDR3 spans 15 amino acids. Germline V gene data show CDR1 as SQVTM and CDR2 as ANQGSEA. The CDR3 DNA reads TGCAGCGTCCAGGGACTAGCGGGGCTCACAGATACGCAGTATTTT. Protein: CSVQGLAGLTDTQYF.

This chain links TRBV20-1 with TRBJ2-7, with D perhaps TRBD1 or TRBD2 (5 bases each). Trimming removed 4 bases from V and 3 bases from J, with 13 bases in between. Germline assignment: CDR1 DFQATT and CDR2 SNEGSKA (reference sequence). The length of the CDR3 is 13 residues. CDR3 amino acids: CSATAGGFYEQYF. For the CDR3, the DNA is TGCAGTGCTACGGCTGGGGGATTCTACGAGCAGTACTTC.

This clonotype was counted only a few times. The chain combines TRBV5-1 with TRBJ1-2; D gene uncertain. This CDR3 spans 13 amino acids. V was trimmed by 4 bases and J by 2 bases, leaving 9 bases between them. Germline CDR1 is SGHRS and CDR2 is YFSETQ. Here the CDR3 reads CASSEAGNYGYTF. The CDR3 nucleotides are TGCGCCAGCAGCGAGGCGGGAAACTATGGCTACACCTTC.